Listed here are 5 T cell receptor beta chains from one sample, sequenced in a study of control samples from healthy donors and cancer patients. Here immunoSEQ multiplex PCR was the method, and the copy in TCRdb shows in-frame clones only, minus some. The table records around 180,000 clones, around 88% of them present only once. Material for sequencing was blood. These receptors came from a woman aged 25-40 years in good health.

J is TRBJ2-2 and V is TRBV6-2 or TRBV6-3, with D unresolved. This CDR3 has 13 residues. The V gene lost 4 bases and the J gene lost 2 bases, with 5 bases spanning the gap. Germline CDR1 reads MNHEY; CDR2 reads SVGEGT. DNA of the CDR3: TGTGCCAGCAGTTCAGGAAACACCGGGGAGCTGTTTTTT. This encodes CASSSGNTGELFF.

On this clone: An end of the junction differs from the germline gene, which may be a read error. The chain uses TRBV3-1 (or the pseudogene TRBV3-2) and TRBJ2-7; D perhaps matches TRBD2 (6 bases). This CDR3 has 13 amino acids. Germline loops: CDR1 LGHDT, CDR2 YNNKEL (reference sequence). The CDR3 nucleotides read TGTGCCAGCAGCCAAGATTTGGCGGGGAAAGCATGCTTC. It specifies CASSQDLAGKACF.

This clone was seen more than once but under ten times. This rearrangement joins TRBV20-1 to TRBJ1-2; D remains ambiguous. Trimming stripped 0 bases from V and 8 bases from J, with 4 bases between. This CDR3 is built from 10 residues. Germline V gene lookup returns CDR1 DFQATT and CDR2 SNEGSKA (reference sequence). This CDR3 reads CSAREGGYTF. DNA of the CDR3: TGCAGTGCTAGAGAGGGGGGCTACACCTTC.

This chain uses TRBV15 with TRBJ1-1, with D maybe TRBD1 (6 bases). V lost 0 bases, J lost 1 base, and 12 bases lay in between. The CDR3 loop spans 16 amino acids. The germline CDR1 and CDR2 sequences are LNHNV and YYDKDF (reference sequence). The CDR3 protein is CATSRDPGQRNTEAFF. CDR3 coding DNA: TGTGCCACCAGCAGAGATCCCGGACAGAGGAACACTGAAGCTTTCTTT.

The chain carries TRBV10-3 and TRBJ1-1, with 8 bases fitting TRBD1. V dropped 0 bases and J dropped 0; count of bases not matched to a gene: 0. The germline CDR1 and CDR2 sequences are ENHRY and SYGVKD. The CDR3 runs 15 residues. The chain's CDR3 is CAISESDRVNTEAFF. The DNA of the CDR3 is TGTGCCATCAGTGAGTCGGACAGGGTGAACACTGAAGCTTTCTTT.